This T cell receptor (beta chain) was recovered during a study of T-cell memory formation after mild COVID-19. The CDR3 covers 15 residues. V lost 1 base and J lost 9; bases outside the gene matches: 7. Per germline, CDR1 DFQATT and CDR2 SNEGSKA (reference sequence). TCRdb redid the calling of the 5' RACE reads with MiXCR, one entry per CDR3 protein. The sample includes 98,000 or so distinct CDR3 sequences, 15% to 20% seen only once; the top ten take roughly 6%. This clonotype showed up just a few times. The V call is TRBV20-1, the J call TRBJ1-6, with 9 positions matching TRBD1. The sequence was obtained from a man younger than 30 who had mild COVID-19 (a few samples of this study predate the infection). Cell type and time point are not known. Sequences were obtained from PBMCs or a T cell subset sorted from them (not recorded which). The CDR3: CSARVPGQGLSPLHF. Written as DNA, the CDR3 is TGCAGTGCTAGAGTTCCGGGACAGGGACTTTCACCCCTCCACTTT.